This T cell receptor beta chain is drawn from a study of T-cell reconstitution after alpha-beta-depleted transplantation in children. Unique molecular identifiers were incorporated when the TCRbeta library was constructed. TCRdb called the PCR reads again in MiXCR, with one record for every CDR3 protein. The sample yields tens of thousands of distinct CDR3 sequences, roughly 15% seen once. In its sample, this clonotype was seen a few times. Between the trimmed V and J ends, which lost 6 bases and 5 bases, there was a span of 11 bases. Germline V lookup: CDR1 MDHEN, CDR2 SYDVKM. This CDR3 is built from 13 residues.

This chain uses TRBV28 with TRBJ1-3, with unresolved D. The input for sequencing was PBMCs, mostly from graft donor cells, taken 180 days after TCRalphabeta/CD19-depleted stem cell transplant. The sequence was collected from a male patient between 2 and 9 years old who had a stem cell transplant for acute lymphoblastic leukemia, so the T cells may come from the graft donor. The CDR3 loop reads CASSPRTRNTIYF. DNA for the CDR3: TGTGCCAGCAGCCCCCGGACTCGAAACACCATATATTTT.